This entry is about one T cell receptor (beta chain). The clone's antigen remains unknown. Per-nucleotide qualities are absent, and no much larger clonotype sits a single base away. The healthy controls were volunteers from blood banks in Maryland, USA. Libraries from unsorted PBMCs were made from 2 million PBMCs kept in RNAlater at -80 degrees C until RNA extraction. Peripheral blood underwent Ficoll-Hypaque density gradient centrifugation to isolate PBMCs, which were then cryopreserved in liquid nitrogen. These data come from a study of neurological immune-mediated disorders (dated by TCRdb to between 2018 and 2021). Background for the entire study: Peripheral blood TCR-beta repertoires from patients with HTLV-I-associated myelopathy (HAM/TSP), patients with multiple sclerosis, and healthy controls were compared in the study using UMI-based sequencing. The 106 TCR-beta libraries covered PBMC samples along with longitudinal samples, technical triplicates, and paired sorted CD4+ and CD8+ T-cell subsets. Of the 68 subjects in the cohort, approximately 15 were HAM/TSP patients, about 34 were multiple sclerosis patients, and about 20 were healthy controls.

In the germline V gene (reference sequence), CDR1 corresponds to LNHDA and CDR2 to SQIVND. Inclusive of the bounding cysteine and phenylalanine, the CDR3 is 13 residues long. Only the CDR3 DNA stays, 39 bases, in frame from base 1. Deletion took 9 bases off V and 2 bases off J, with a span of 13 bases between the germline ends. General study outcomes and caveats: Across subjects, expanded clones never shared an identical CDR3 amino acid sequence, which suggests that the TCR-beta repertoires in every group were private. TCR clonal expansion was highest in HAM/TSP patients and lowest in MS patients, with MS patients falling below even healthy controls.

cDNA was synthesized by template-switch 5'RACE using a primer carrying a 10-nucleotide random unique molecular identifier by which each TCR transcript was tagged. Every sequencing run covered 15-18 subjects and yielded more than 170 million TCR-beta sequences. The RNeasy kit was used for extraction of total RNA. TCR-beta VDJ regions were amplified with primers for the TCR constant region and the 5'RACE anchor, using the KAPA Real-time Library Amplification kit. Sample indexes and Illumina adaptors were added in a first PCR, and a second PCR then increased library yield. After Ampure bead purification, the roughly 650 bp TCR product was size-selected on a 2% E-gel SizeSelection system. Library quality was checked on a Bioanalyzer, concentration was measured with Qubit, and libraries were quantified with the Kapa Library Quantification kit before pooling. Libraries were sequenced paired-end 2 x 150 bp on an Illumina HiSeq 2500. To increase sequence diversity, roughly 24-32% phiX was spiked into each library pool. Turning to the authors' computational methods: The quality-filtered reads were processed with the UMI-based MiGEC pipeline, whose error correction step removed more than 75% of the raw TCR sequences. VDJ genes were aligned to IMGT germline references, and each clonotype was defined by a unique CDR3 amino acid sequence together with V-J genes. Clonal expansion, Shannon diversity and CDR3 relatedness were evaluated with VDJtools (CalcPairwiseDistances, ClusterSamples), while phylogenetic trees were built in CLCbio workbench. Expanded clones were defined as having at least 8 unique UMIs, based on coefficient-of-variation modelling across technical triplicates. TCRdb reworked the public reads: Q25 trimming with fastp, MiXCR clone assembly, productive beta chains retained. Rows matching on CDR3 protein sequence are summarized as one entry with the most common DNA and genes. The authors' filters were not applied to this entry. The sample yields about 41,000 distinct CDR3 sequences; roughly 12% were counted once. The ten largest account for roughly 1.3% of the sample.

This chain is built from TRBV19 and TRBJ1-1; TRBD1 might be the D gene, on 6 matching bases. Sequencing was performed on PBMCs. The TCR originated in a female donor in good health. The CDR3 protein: CASWIQGNTEAFF. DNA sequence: TGTGCCAGCTGGATACAGGGAAACACTGAAGCTTTCTTT.